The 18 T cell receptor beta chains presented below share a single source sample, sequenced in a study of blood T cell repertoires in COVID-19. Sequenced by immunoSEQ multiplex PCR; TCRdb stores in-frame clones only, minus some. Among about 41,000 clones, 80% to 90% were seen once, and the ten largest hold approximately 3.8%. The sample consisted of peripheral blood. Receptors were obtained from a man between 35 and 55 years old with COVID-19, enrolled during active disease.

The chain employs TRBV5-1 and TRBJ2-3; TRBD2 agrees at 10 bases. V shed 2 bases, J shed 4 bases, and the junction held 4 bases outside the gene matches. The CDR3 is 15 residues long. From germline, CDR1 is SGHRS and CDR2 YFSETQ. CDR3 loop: CASSLAGGQADTQYF. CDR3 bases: TGCGCCAGCAGCTTAGCGGGAGGGCAGGCAGATACGCAGTATTTT.

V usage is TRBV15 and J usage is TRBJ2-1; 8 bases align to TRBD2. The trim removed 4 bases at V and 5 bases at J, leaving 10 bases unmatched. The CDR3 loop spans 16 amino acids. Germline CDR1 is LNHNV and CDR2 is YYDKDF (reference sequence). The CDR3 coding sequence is TGTGCCACCAGCAAGCAGCGGGGGAGCGCTAACAATGAGCAGTTCTTC. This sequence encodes CATSKQRGSANNEQFF. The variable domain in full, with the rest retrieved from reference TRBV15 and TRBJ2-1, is DAMVIQNPRYQVTQFGKPVTLSCSQTLNHNVMYWYQQKSSQAPKLLFHYYDKDFNNEADTPDNFQSRRPNTSFCFLDIRSPGLGDTAMYLCATSKQRGSANNEQFFGPGTRLTVL.

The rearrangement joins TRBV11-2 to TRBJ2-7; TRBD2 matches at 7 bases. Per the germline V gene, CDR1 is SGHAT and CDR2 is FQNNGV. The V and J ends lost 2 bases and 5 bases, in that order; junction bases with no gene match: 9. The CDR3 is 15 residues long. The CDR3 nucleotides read TGTGCCAGCAGCTTATCCTGGCGGGGGACGGACGAGCAGTACTTC. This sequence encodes CASSLSWRGTDEQYF.

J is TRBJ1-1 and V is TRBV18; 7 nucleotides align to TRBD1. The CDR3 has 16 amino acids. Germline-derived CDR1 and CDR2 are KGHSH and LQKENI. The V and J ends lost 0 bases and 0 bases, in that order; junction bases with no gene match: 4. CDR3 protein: CASSPPLGTVNTEAFF. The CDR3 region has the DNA TGTGCCAGCTCACCACCGTTGGGGACAGTGAACACTGAAGCTTTCTTT.

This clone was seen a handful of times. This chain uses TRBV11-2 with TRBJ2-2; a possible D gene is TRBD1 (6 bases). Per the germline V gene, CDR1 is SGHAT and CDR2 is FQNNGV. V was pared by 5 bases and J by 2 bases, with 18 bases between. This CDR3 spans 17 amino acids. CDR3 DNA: TGTGCCAGCAGCACCTACCGACAGGTCGAAAACACCGGGGAGCTGTTTTTT. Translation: CASSTYRQVENTGELFF.

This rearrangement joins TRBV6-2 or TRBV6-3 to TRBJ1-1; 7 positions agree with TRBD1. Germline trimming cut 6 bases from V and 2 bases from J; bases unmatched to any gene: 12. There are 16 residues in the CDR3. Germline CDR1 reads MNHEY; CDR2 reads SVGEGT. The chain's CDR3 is CASSDLGTAPNTEAFF. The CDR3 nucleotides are TGTGCCAGCAGCGATCTGGGGACAGCTCCTAACACTGAAGCTTTCTTT.

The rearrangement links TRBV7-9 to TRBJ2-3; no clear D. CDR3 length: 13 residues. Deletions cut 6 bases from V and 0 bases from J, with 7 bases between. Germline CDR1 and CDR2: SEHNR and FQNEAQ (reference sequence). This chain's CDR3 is CASRSGSTDTQYF. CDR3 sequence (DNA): TGTGCCAGCAGGTCGGGTAGCACAGATACGCAGTATTTT.

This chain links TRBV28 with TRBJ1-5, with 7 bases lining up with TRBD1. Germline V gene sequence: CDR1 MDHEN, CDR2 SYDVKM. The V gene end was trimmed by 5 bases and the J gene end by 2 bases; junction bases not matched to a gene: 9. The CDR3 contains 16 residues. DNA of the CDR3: TGTGCCAGCAGTACGACAGGGATAGCTCGCAATCAGCCCCAGCATTTT. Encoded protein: CASSTTGIARNQPQHF.

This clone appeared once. The CDR3 nucleotides read TGTGCCAGCGCCTTCGGAGGAGCTAATGAAAAACTGTTTTTT. Protein sequence: CASAFGGANEKLFF. The gene calls are TRBV7-9 and TRBJ1-4, with D uncertain. Per the germline V gene, CDR1 is SEHNR and CDR2 is FQNEAQ (reference sequence). The CDR3 sequence is 14 residues long. Trimming shortened V by 8 bases and J by 3 bases, and 13 bases separated the two germline ends.

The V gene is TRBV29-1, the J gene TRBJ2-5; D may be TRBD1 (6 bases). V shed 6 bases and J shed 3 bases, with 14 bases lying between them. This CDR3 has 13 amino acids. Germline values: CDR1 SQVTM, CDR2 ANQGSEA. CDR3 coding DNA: TGCAGCGTGAGGGACACCCCGAAAGAGACCCAGTACTTC. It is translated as CSVRDTPKETQYF.

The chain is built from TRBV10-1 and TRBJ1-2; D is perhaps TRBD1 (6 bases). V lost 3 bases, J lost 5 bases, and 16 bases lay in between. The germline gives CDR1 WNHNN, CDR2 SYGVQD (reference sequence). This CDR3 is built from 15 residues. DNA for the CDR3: TGCGCCAGCAGTGACGAGGGAGGGGGGCCGTATGGCTACACCTTC. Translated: CASSDEGGGPYGYTF.

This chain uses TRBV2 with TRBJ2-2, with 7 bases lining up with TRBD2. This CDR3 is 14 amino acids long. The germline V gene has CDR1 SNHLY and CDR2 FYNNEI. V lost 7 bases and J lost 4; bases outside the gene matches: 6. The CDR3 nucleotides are TGTGCCAGCATAGGCGGGAGTGGCACCGGGGAGCTGTTTTTT. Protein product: CASIGGSGTGELFF.

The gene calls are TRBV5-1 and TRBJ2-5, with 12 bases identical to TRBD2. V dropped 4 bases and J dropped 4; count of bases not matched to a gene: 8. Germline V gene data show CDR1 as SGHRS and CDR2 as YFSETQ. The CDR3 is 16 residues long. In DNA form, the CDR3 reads TGCGCCAGCAGCGCGCAGCTAGCGGGAGGGGGAGAGACCCAGTACTTC. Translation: CASSAQLAGGGETQYF.

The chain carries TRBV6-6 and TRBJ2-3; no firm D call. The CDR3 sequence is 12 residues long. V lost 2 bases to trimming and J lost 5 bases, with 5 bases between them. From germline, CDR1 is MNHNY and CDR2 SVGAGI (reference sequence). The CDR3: CASSYNRDTQYF. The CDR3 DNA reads TGTGCCAGCAGTTACAACAGAGATACGCAGTATTTT.

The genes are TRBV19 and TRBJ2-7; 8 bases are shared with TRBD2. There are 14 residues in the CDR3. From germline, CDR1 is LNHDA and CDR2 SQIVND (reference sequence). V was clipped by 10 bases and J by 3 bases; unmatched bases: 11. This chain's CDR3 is CATASTSAFYEQYF. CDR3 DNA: TGTGCCACCGCTTCGACTAGCGCGTTCTACGAGCAGTACTTC. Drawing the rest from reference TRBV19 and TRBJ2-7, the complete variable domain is DGGITQSPKYLFRKEGQNVTLSCEQNLNHDAMYWYRQDPGQGLRLIYYSQIVNDFQKGDIAEGYSVSREKKESFPLTVTSAQKNPTAFYLCATASTSAFYEQYFGPGTRLTVT.

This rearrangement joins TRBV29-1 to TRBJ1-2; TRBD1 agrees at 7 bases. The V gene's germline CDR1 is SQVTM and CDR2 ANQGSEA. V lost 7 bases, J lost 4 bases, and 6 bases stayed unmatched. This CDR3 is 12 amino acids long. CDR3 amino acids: CSDFGTVYGYTF. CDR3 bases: TGCAGCGACTTCGGGACAGTCTATGGCTACACCTTC.

The CDR3 region is CASSPGTSVSDTQYF. The CDR3 DNA reads as TGTGCCAGCAGTCCCGGGACTAGCGTGTCAGATACGCAGTATTTT. V and J are TRBV13 and TRBJ2-3; 10 nucleotides align to TRBD2. V dropped 6 bases and J dropped 4; count of bases not matched to a gene: 7. The CDR3 sequence is 15 residues long. Germline lookup yields CDR1 PRHDT and CDR2 FYEKMQ (reference sequence).

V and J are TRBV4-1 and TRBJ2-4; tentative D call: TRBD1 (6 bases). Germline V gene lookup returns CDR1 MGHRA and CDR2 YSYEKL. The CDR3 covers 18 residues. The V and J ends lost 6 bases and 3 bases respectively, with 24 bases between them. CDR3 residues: CASSYTWDTRGDKNIQYF. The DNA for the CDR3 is TGCGCCAGCAGTTATACTTGGGACACTCGAGGCGACAAAAACATTCAGTACTTC.